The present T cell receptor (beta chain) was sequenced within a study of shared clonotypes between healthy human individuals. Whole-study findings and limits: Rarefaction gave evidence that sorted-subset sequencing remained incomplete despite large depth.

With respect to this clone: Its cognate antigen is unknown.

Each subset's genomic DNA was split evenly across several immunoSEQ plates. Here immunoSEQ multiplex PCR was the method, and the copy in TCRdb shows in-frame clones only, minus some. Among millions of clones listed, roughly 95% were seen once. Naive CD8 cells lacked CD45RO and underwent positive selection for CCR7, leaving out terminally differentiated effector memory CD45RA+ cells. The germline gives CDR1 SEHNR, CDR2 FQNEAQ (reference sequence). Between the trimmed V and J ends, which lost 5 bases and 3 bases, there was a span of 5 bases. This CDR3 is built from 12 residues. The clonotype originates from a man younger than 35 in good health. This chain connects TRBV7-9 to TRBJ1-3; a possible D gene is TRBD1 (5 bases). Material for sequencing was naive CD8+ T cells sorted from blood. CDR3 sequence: CASSDSGNTIYF. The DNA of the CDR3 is TGTGCCAGCAGCGACAGTGGAAACACCATATATTTT. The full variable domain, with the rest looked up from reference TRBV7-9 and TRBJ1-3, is DTGVSQNPRHKITKRGQNVTFRCDPISEHNRLYWYRQTLGQGPEFLTYFQNEAQLEKSRLLSDRFSAERPKGSFSTLEIQRTEQGDSAMYLCASSDSGNTIYFGEGSWLTVV.